The 17 T cell receptor beta chains listed next were all sequenced from one sample in a study of blood T cell repertoires in COVID-19. TCRdb's copy holds only in-frame clones and misses some; the assay was immunoSEQ multiplex PCR. The sample consists of under 200,000 clones, 79% of them appearing once. Input material: peripheral blood. The receptors here all came from an older woman with COVID-19, enrolled during active disease.

The chain combines TRBV13 with TRBJ1-1; D is uncertain. Trimming removed 4 bases at V and 6 bases at J, with 12 bases between. Germline V gene data show CDR1 as PRHDT and CDR2 as FYEKMQ (reference sequence). The CDR3 extends over 13 amino acids. CDR3 residues: CASSSYHNPEAFF. The CDR3 coding sequence is TGTGCCAGCAGCTCCTATCATAATCCTGAAGCTTTCTTT.

V is TRBV9 and J is TRBJ1-1, with 9 bases that match TRBD1. From germline, CDR1 is SGDLS and CDR2 YYNGEE. V lost 3 bases to trimming and J lost 0 bases; unmatched junction nucleotides: 9. This CDR3 region has 17 residues. In DNA form, the CDR3 reads TGTGCCAGCAGCGCCCCCGGGACAGGGCTTTTGAACACTGAAGCTTTCTTT. It encodes CASSAPGTGLLNTEAFF.

The CDR3 DNA sequence: TGTGCCAGCAGCGGGAAGACAGGGTTGAACACCGGGGAGCTGTTTTTT. Protein: CASSGKTGLNTGELFF. The rearrangement links TRBV4-2 to TRBJ2-2; 7 nucleotides align to TRBD1. CDR3 length: 16 residues. The V segment lost 5 bases and the J segment 1 base; nucleotides outside the gene matches: 7. CDR1 is LGHNA and CDR2 is YNFKEQ in the germline V gene.

This chain connects TRBV11-2 to TRBJ1-1, with 9 bases aligning to TRBD1. This CDR3 has 14 amino acids. The V gene end was trimmed by 6 bases and the J gene end by 5 bases; junction bases not matched to a gene: 7. Looked up from germline, CDR1 is SGHAT and CDR2 is FQNNGV. Here the CDR3 DNA reads TGTGCCAGCAGACATACAGGGGGCCAGACTGAAGCTTTCTTT. It encodes CASRHTGGQTEAFF.

The chain links TRBV5-4 to TRBJ2-5, with 7 positions matching TRBD1. This CDR3 region has 14 residues. V lost 0 bases and J lost 7; bases outside the gene matches: 6. CDR1 is SGHNT, CDR2 YYREEE, per germline (reference sequence). CDR3: CASSLVSGDRTQYF. For the CDR3, the DNA is TGTGCCAGCAGCTTGGTCTCTGGGGACAGGACCCAGTACTTC.

The V call is TRBV10-3, the J call TRBJ1-4; 8 nucleotides match TRBD1. The CDR3 runs to 14 residues. Germline V gene data show CDR1 as ENHRY and CDR2 as SYGVKD. V lost 3 bases and J lost 7; bases outside the gene matches: 4. In nucleotides, the CDR3 is TGTGCCATCAGTGATTGGACAGGGAGTGAAAAACTGTTTTTT. Its protein is CAISDWTGSEKLFF.

V usage is TRBV30 and J usage is TRBJ1-3, with a tentative D call TRBD1 (5 bases). The CDR3 length is 14 residues. V gave up 7 bases and J gave up 7 bases, with 20 bases separating them. CDR1 and CDR2 from the germline V gene are GTSNPN and SVGIG (reference sequence). As DNA, the CDR3 is TGTGCCTTGCGAGCCGGGGGGGGTAGCAACACCATATATTTT. Protein product: CALRAGGGSNTIYF.

CDR3 DNA: TGTGCCAGCGGTGCGGGAGGCTTTGGGGAGCAGTTCTTC. Protein product: CASGAGGFGEQFF. J is TRBJ2-1 and V is TRBV7-9; TRBD2 matches 8 bases. V dropped 8 bases and J dropped 10; count of bases not matched to a gene: 10. Germline CDR1 SEHNR, CDR2 FQNEAQ (reference sequence). The CDR3 is 13 amino acids.

This chain links TRBV15 with TRBJ1-1; D is possibly TRBD1 (6 bases). This CDR3 has 13 residues. The germline V gene has CDR1 LNHNV and CDR2 YYDKDF (reference sequence). V lost 3 bases and J 9 bases, leaving 14 bases between the germline ends. The CDR3: CATSSATGNKAFF. CDR3 nucleotide sequence: TGTGCCACCAGCAGTGCCACAGGGAATAAAGCTTTCTTT.

This clone was found a few times. The genes are TRBV3-1 (or the pseudogene TRBV3-2) and TRBJ1-1; 7 bases match TRBD1. V shed 0 bases and J 0 bases; nucleotides not matched to a gene: 7. This CDR3 contains 17 residues. Germline loops: CDR1 LGHDT, CDR2 YNNKEL (reference sequence). CDR3 amino acids: CASSQDRRGRMNTEAFF. The CDR3 DNA is TGTGCCAGCAGCCAAGATCGGAGGGGGCGGATGAACACTGAAGCTTTCTTT.

This clone is a singleton in its sample. V and J are TRBV7-9 and TRBJ2-7, with 13 bases matching TRBD2. Germline V lookup: CDR1 SEHNR, CDR2 FQNEAQ (reference sequence). The J segment lost 3 bases and the V segment lost 1 base, leaving 3 bases of the junction unmatched. The CDR3 sequence is 16 residues long. The CDR3 reads CASSLGRTSGSYEQYF. The CDR3 coding sequence is TGTGCCAGCAGCTTAGGCCGGACTAGCGGGAGCTACGAGCAGTACTTC.

The chain carries TRBV19 and TRBJ1-5; TRBD1 matches 9 bases. V shed 5 bases and J 7 bases; nucleotides not matched to a gene: 9. CDR1 is LNHDA and CDR2 is SQIVND in the germline V gene (reference sequence). The CDR3 sequence is 15 residues long. CDR3 in DNA: TGTGCCAGTAGTGCTGGGACAGGGATTGGGCAGCCCCAGCATTTT. Translating it yields CASSAGTGIGQPQHF.

V usage is TRBV3-1 (or the pseudogene TRBV3-2) and J usage is TRBJ1-2; unclear D gene. The germline gives CDR1 LGHDT, CDR2 YNNKEL (reference sequence). Trimming cost V 1 base and J 8 bases, with 14 bases left between them. The CDR3 has 14 amino acids. The CDR3 is CASSQGESLGGYTF. The CDR3 nucleotides are TGTGCCAGCAGCCAAGGGGAGTCCTTAGGGGGCTACACCTTC.

The rearrangement joins TRBV11-3 to TRBJ1-2; no clear D. This CDR3 has 13 amino acids. Trimming shortened V by 0 bases and J by 12 bases, and 14 bases separated the two germline ends. CDR1 SGHNT and CDR2 YENEEA come from the germline V gene. The chain's CDR3 is CASSLETRSPHTF. The DNA of the CDR3 is TGTGCCAGCAGCTTAGAAACGAGGAGCCCACACACCTTC.

The V call is TRBV5-1, the J call TRBJ1-5; D remains ambiguous. Deletions cut 1 base from V and 5 bases from J, with 13 bases between. The CDR3 length is 15 residues. Germline CDR1 and CDR2: SGHRS and YFSETQ. CDR3 in amino acids: CASSLRGGRDQPQHF. The DNA of the CDR3 is TGCGCCAGCAGCTTGCGAGGTGGCCGCGATCAGCCCCAGCATTTT.

The gene calls are TRBV15 and TRBJ1-1; no firm D call. Trimming shortened V by 1 base and J by 1 base, and 7 bases separated the two germline ends. Per the germline V gene, CDR1 is LNHNV and CDR2 is YYDKDF (reference sequence). The CDR3 is 14 amino acids. This CDR3 reads CATSRGGRNTEAFF. In DNA, the CDR3 is TGTGCCACCAGCAGAGGTGGCAGGAACACTGAAGCTTTCTTT.

J is TRBJ2-2 and V is TRBV19; 9 bases map to TRBD2. The V segment lost 3 bases and the J segment 7 bases; nucleotides outside the gene matches: 15. The CDR3 length is 18 residues. CDR1 LNHDA and CDR2 SQIVND come from the germline V gene (reference sequence). The CDR3 sequence is CASSITASGAGISGELFF. The CDR3 bases are TGTGCCAGTAGTATCACGGCTAGCGGGGCCGGTATCAGCGGGGAGCTGTTTTTT. Complete variable domain (other parts from reference TRBV19 and TRBJ2-2): DGGITQSPKYLFRKEGQNVTLSCEQNLNHDAMYWYRQDPGQGLRLIYYSQIVNDFQKGDIAEGYSVSREKKESFPLTVTSAQKNPTAFYLCASSITASGAGISGELFFGEGSRLTVL.